Below are 5 T cell receptor beta chains sequenced from a single sample in a study of spatial heterogeneity in lung cancer. Noted time point: sample taken at primary tumor resection. Without sorting, whole RNA was sequenced from tumor, nontumor lung or frozen PBMC. TCRdb called the 5' RACE reads again in MiXCR, with one record for every CDR3 protein. The sample has about 90,000 distinct CDR3 sequences; approximately 8.6% are singletons. Here the sequenced sample was PBMCs, taken at surgery. Receptor source: a male donor with early-stage non-small cell lung cancer.

The rearrangement links TRBV9 to TRBJ2-2, with D hard to call. Germline V lookup: CDR1 SGDLS, CDR2 YYNGEE. The CDR3 runs to 13 residues. Trimming pared 0 bases from V and 4 bases from J, leaving 4 bases between. Written as DNA, the CDR3 is TGTGCCAGCAGCGTAGCTGTCACCGGGGAGCTGTTTTTT. The encoded protein is CASSVAVTGELFF.

This clonotype was seen at least ten times. This rearrangement joins TRBV6-6 to TRBJ2-7; 9 bases match TRBD1. There are 15 residues in the CDR3. The germline V gene encodes CDR1 MNHNY and CDR2 SVGAGI (reference sequence). With V trimmed by 4 bases and J by 2 bases, 6 bases remained unmatched. The CDR3 reads CASSFPGQGTYEQYF. CDR3 sequence (DNA): TGTGCCAGCAGTTTTCCGGGACAGGGAACCTACGAGCAGTACTTC.

This clonotype was detected many times. The rearrangement uses TRBV6-5 and TRBJ1-6; D remains ambiguous. Trimming left V 2 bases short and J 9 bases short, with 8 bases between. This CDR3 contains 13 residues. Germline V lookup: CDR1 MNHEY, CDR2 SVGAGI. CDR3 sequence: CASSYGLGSPLHF. As DNA, the CDR3 is TGTGCCAGCAGTTACGGTTTGGGTTCACCCCTCCACTTT.

This clonotype was seen at least ten times. The chain is built from TRBV5-1 and TRBJ1-6, with no clear D. In germline, CDR1 is SGHRS, CDR2 YFSETQ. The CDR3 covers 15 residues. V gave up 0 bases and J gave up 10 bases, with 14 bases separating them. The DNA of the CDR3 is TGCGCCAGCAGCTTGGGACCGGGAGGTGAATCACCCCTCCACTTT. Translation gives CASSLGPGGESPLHF. Combining the CDR3 with reference TRBV5-1 and TRBJ1-6 gives the whole variable domain KAGVTQTPRYLIKTRGQQVTLSCSPISGHRSVSWYQQTPGQGLQFLFEYFSETQRNKGNFPGRFSGRQFSNSRSEMNVSTLELGDSALYLCASSLGPGGESPLHFGNGTRLTVT.

This clonotype was counted ten times or more. V usage is TRBV30 and J usage is TRBJ2-1, with D perhaps matching TRBD1 (5 bases). The V end lost 0 bases, the J end lost 4 bases, and 7 bases lay between the germline ends. The germline V gene has CDR1 GTSNPN and CDR2 SVGIG (reference sequence). This CDR3 is 13 amino acids long. The CDR3 DNA is TGTGCCTGGAGTGTACAGGTTTACAATGAGCAGTTCTTC. It yields the protein CAWSVQVYNEQFF.